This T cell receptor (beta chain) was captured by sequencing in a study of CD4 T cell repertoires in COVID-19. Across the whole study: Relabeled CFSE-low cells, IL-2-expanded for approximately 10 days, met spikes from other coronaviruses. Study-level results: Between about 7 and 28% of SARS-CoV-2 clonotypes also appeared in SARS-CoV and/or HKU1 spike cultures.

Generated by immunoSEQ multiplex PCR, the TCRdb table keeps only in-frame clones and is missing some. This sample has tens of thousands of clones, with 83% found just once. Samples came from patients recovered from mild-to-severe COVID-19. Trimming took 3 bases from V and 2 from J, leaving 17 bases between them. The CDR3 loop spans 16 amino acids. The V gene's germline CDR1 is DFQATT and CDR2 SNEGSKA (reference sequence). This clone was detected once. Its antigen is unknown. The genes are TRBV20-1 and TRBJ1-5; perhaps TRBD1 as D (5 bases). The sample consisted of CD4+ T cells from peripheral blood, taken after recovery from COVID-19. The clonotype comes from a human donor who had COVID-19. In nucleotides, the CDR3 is TGCAGTGCTAGTTATGGCCCGTGGGGGGGCAATCAGCCCCAGCATTTT. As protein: CSASYGPWGGNQPQHF.